Following are 25 T cell receptor beta chains from one sample sequenced in a study of blood T cell repertoires in COVID-19. Profiled with immunoSEQ multiplex PCR; TCRdb holds only in-frame clones, not every one. This sample has more than 200,000 clones, with 80% to 85% found just once. The sequenced sample was peripheral blood. These receptors all stem from a man between 60 and 75 years old with acute or convalescent COVID-19.

This sequence joins TRBV4-2 and TRBJ1-2; D not certain. From germline, CDR1 is LGHNA and CDR2 YNFKEQ. The ends were cut back, 1 base at V and 5 bases at J, with 17 bases in the middle. This CDR3 region has 16 residues. CDR3 coding DNA: TGTGCCAGCAGCCAAGCGTCGAGGGAGCGAGAGTATGGCTACACCTTC. This encodes CASSQASREREYGYTF.

The V gene is TRBV24-1, the J gene TRBJ2-7; 7 bases map to TRBD1. The length of the CDR3 is 14 residues. Trimming removed 0 bases from V and 6 bases from J; junction bases left unmatched: 4. CDR1 is KGHDR and CDR2 is SFDVKD in the germline V gene. The CDR3 DNA follows: TGTGCCACCAGTGATTTGGACAGGGCTAGCGAGCAGTACTTC. It is translated as CATSDLDRASEQYF.

This chain uses TRBV5-1 with TRBJ2-5; 8 nucleotides agree with TRBD2. CDR1 is SGHRS and CDR2 is YFSETQ in the germline V gene. Losses at the gene ends were 6 bases for V and 0 bases for J; bases not matched to a gene: 7. The CDR3 consists of 15 residues. The CDR3 is CASKLAGMYQETQYF. DNA of the CDR3: TGCGCCAGCAAATTAGCGGGGATGTACCAAGAGACCCAGTACTTC.

The J gene is TRBJ1-4, the V gene TRBV14; the D gene is possibly TRBD1 (6 bases). Germline V gene sequence: CDR1 SGHDN, CDR2 FVKESK. V was cut by 0 bases and J by 5 bases, with 10 bases left in between. The CDR3 runs 15 residues. This CDR3 reads CASSQEPDRNEKLFF. The DNA for the CDR3 is TGTGCCAGCAGCCAAGAGCCGGACAGAAATGAAAAACTGTTTTTT. The variable domain in full, completed from reference TRBV14 and TRBJ1-4, reads EAGVTQFPSHSVIEKGQTVTLRCDPISGHDNLYWYRRVMGKEIKFLLHFVKESKQDESGMPNNRFLAERTGGTYSTLKVQPAELEDSGVYFCASSQEPDRNEKLFFGSGTQLSVL.

The chain links TRBV7-2 to TRBJ2-1; possibly TRBD1 for D (6 bases). The CDR3 runs 13 residues. CDR1 SGHTA and CDR2 FQGNSA come from the germline V gene. V was clipped by 5 bases and J by 8 bases, with 13 bases between them. The CDR3 nucleotides read TGTGCCAGCAGCCCCCCAGGGGCACATGAGCAGTTCTTC. This codes for CASSPPGAHEQFF.

The chain has TRBV6-2 or TRBV6-3 and TRBJ2-1, with D hard to call. CDR1 is MNHEY and CDR2 is SVGEGT in the germline V gene. This CDR3 spans 15 amino acids. Trimming took off 6 bases at V and 0 bases at J, with 12 bases between the two ends. Written as DNA, the CDR3 is TGTGCCAGCAGCCCAGACTGGATCTCCTACAATGAGCAGTTCTTC. It translates to CASSPDWISYNEQFF.

The gene calls are TRBV12-3 or TRBV12-4 and TRBJ1-1; TRBD1 might be the D (6 bases). V gave up 8 bases and J gave up 9 bases, with 16 bases separating them. The length of the CDR3 is 12 residues. This CDR3 reads CASGRRGLKAFF. CDR3 DNA: TGTGCCAGCGGAAGAAGGGGGTTGAAAGCTTTCTTT.

This clone was seen more than once but under ten times. This chain links TRBV9 with TRBJ1-4; a weak D match, TRBD1 (5 bases). The CDR3 loop spans 15 amino acids. The germline V and J ends were trimmed by 3 bases and 7 bases, with 16 bases remaining between them. Per germline, CDR1 SGDLS and CDR2 YYNGEE. CDR3 DNA: TGTGCCAGCAGCGGGATTACGGGAGGGGCTGAAAAACTGTTTTTT. Translated: CASSGITGGAEKLFF.

The chain is built from TRBV18 and TRBJ2-7, with 9 bases aligning to TRBD1. The CDR3 length is 14 residues. V shed 3 bases and J 2 bases; nucleotides not matched to a gene: 2. Looked up from germline, CDR1 is KGHSH and CDR2 is LQKENI. The CDR3 bases are TGTGCCAGCTCACCCGGACAGGGGACCTACGAGCAGTACTTC. It is translated as CASSPGQGTYEQYF.

This rearrangement joins TRBV7-8 to TRBJ1-4; D uncertain. This CDR3 region has 13 residues. V dropped 5 bases and J dropped 6 bases, with 10 bases sitting between them. The germline gives CDR1 SGHVS, CDR2 FQNEAQ. CDR3 sequence reads: CASSDRRDEKLFF. CDR3 bases: TGTGCCAGCAGCGACCGACGGGATGAAAAACTGTTTTTT.

This clone was seen ten or more times. The rearrangement links TRBV19 to TRBJ1-5, with TRBD1 identical over 8 bases. The length of the CDR3 is 14 residues. Germline lookup yields CDR1 LNHDA and CDR2 SQIVND (reference sequence). V was clipped by 8 bases and J by 9 bases; unmatched bases: 12. The CDR3 bases are TGTGCCAGTTCCACGGACAGGGCCCGTTGGCCCCAGCATTTT. It codes for CASSTDRARWPQHF.

The chain combines TRBV5-5 with TRBJ1-6, with D uncertain. The V end lost 1 base, the J end lost 8 bases, and 7 bases lay between the germline ends. CDR1 is SGHKS and CDR2 is YYEKEE in the germline V gene (reference sequence). The CDR3 has 13 residues. CDR3 loop: CASSLRSDSPLHF. The CDR3 DNA reads as TGTGCCAGCAGCTTGAGGAGCGATTCACCCCTCCACTTT.

The rearrangement links TRBV27 to TRBJ2-3; weak D call: TRBD2 (6 bases). Germline V gene lookup returns CDR1 MNHEY and CDR2 SMNVEV (reference sequence). The CDR3 is 16 amino acids. Trimming left V 4 bases short and J 6 bases short, with 20 bases between. CDR3 in DNA: TGTGCCAGCAGTTCCCCCCTCGGCGGGGCCAAGGATACGCAGTATTTT. Protein product: CASSSPLGGAKDTQYF.

This clone has more than one count but fewer than ten. The chain links TRBV7-9 to TRBJ2-7; tentatively, D is TRBD1 (5 bases). CDR1 and CDR2 from the germline V gene are SEHNR and FQNEAQ (reference sequence). V shed 4 bases and J shed 7 bases, with 20 bases lying between them. This CDR3 spans 15 amino acids. The CDR3 loop is CASSSKGAAAREQYF. The CDR3 DNA reads TGTGCCAGCAGCTCGAAAGGGGCAGCCGCGAGGGAGCAGTACTTC.

The V gene is TRBV28, the J gene TRBJ2-1, with TRBD2 matching over 8 bases. The V and J ends lost 3 bases and 2 bases, in that order; junction bases with no gene match: 3. Germline CDR1 MDHEN, CDR2 SYDVKM. This CDR3 region has 15 residues. CDR3 coding DNA: TGTGCCAGCAGTTTTAGCGGGACCGCCTACAATGAGCAGTTCTTC. Protein sequence: CASSFSGTAYNEQFF.

V gene TRBV5-1 combines with J gene TRBJ2-5, with a weak D call TRBD1 (5 bases). The CDR3 is 14 amino acids. Germline V gene data show CDR1 as SGHRS and CDR2 as YFSETQ. Trimming left V 8 bases short and J 1 base short, with 15 bases between. The CDR3 protein is CASRKDSSQETQYF. DNA for the CDR3: TGCGCCAGTCGAAAAGACAGTTCCCAAGAGACCCAGTACTTC.

This sequence joins TRBV19 and TRBJ1-5; D is uncertain. V was trimmed by 5 bases and J by 0 bases, leaving 11 bases between them. Germline CDR1 LNHDA, CDR2 SQIVND (reference sequence). The CDR3 runs 15 residues. CDR3 sequence reads: CASSLAQVSNQPQHF. CDR3 sequence (DNA): TGTGCCAGTAGTCTGGCGCAGGTTAGCAATCAGCCCCAGCATTTT.

The V and J genes are TRBV7-9 and TRBJ2-3; 7 bases map to TRBD1. This CDR3 has 15 residues. The germline V gene encodes CDR1 SEHNR and CDR2 FQNEAQ (reference sequence). J gave up 1 base and V 5 bases, and 6 bases lay outside the gene matches. The CDR3 nucleotides are TGTGCCAGCAGCCAAGACGGACAGGGCACAGATACGCAGTATTTT. It translates to CASSQDGQGTDTQYF.

This clone appeared a few times. The V gene is TRBV3-1 (or the pseudogene TRBV3-2), the J gene TRBJ1-4; possibly TRBD1 for D (5 bases). Germline assignment: CDR1 LGHDT and CDR2 YNNKEL (reference sequence). Trimming left V 4 bases short and J 4 bases short, with 16 bases between. This CDR3 is 16 amino acids long. The CDR3 DNA reads as TGTGCCAGCAGCCGCCCAGGGCCGGCGTTTAATGAAAAACTGTTTTTT. Residues: CASSRPGPAFNEKLFF.

This rearrangement joins TRBV7-3 to TRBJ1-2; perhaps TRBD1 as D (6 bases). The V gene's germline CDR1 is SGHTA and CDR2 FQGTGA. The V and J ends lost 6 bases and 8 bases respectively, with 13 bases between them. CDR3 size: 12 residues. In DNA, the CDR3 is TGTGCCAGCAGTACAGGGTCGGGAGGCTACACCTTC. Translated: CASSTGSGGYTF. Filled out from reference TRBV7-3 and TRBJ1-2, the complete variable domain reads GAGVSQTPSNKVTEKGKYVELRCDPISGHTALYWYRQSLGQGPEFLIYFQGTGAADDSGLPNDRFFAVRPEGSVSTLKIQRTERGDSAVYLCASSTGSGGYTFGSGTRLTVV.

V usage is TRBV4-1 and J usage is TRBJ2-1; 11 bases are shared with TRBD2. This CDR3 has 19 amino acids. V shed 0 bases and J 4 bases; nucleotides not matched to a gene: 11. In germline, CDR1 is MGHRA, CDR2 YSYEKL. In DNA, the CDR3 is TGCGCCAGCAGCCAAGAAATCGCTAGCGGGGGGATTCTGTACAATGAGCAGTTCTTC. Its translation is CASSQEIASGGILYNEQFF.

The V call is TRBV7-9, the J call TRBJ2-3; D possibly corresponds to TRBD1 (5 bases). Germline V gene data show CDR1 as SEHNR and CDR2 as FQNEAQ (reference sequence). The CDR3 runs 16 residues. The V end lost 5 bases, the J end lost 4 bases, and 19 bases lay between the germline ends. The CDR3 bases are TGTGCCAGCAGCCCTCGATACCAGGGTCAGCCAGATACGCAGTATTTT. Its protein is CASSPRYQGQPDTQYF.

This clone came up a few times. V and J are TRBV21-1 and TRBJ2-7; TRBD1 reflects the table's D call only, with no check against the DNA. TRBV21-1 constitutes a pseudogene. CDR3 size: 17 residues. The CDR3 DNA is TGTGCCAGCAGCAAAGCGGGACAGGGCTACCGCTCCTACGAGCAGTACTTC. Translating gives CASSKAGQGYRSYEQYF.

The J gene is TRBJ2-2, the V gene TRBV6-6; D is perhaps TRBD1 (6 bases). Trimming pared 5 bases from V and 6 bases from J, leaving 25 bases between. Germline V gene sequence: CDR1 MNHNY, CDR2 SVGAGI (reference sequence). This CDR3 has 18 amino acids. The DNA of the CDR3 is TGTGCCAGCAGTCGAAACTCTGCCCAGGGGACCTCTGCCGGGGAGCTGTTTTTT. This encodes CASSRNSAQGTSAGELFF.

This rearrangement joins TRBV7-2 to TRBJ2-7; 10 bases fit TRBD1. This CDR3 is built from 15 residues. In germline, CDR1 is SGHTA, CDR2 FQGNSA. The ends lost 5 bases at V and 2 bases at J; junction bases unmatched: 6. The CDR3 bases are TGTGCCAGCAGCCAGGGACAGGGGTCAACCTACGAGCAGTACTTC. It yields the protein CASSQGQGSTYEQYF.